This T cell receptor beta chain stems from a study of T cells in Graves' hyperthyroidism and ophthalmopathy. Clinicians diagnosed patients from clinical symptoms, serum thyroxine and TRAb, thyroid ultrasound and orbital computed tomography. Amplification of TCR beta CDR3 regions was performed using RNA transcripts as template. During a first-round RT-PCR of the TCR CDR3, the HTBI primer set was used. TCRdb used MiXCR to reprocess the multiplex PCR reads, holding one entry per CDR3 protein. The sample contains about 59,000 distinct CDR3 sequences, roughly 50% of which appear only once. This TCR was sampled from a woman between 55 and 75 years old with Graves' ophthalmopathy. The sequenced material came from blood.

The DNA of the CDR3 is TGTGCCAGCAGCGGGACTAGCGGGAGGGTAGGTGAGCAGTTCTTC. Its protein is CASSGTSGRVGEQFF. The rearrangement joins TRBV14 to TRBJ2-1; 16 bases match TRBD2. The CDR3 runs 15 residues. The trim removed 5 bases at V and 9 bases at J, leaving 4 bases unmatched. Germline V CDR1 and CDR2: SGHDN, FVKESK.